This T cell receptor beta chain was obtained from a study of human T cells and chemical hapten exposure. Study at large: Patch tests of 0.01% DPC on the upper back were read at 6 days.

CDR1 and CDR2 from the germline V gene are SNHLY and FYNNEI. Trimming stripped 3 bases from V and 5 bases from J, with 3 bases between. The CDR3 runs to 11 residues. Time point of the sample: patch test 1, 2 weeks after DPC sensitization. Noted treatment: therapeutic diphenylcyclopropenone sensitization with weekly scalp DPC. This clonotype was recorded a few times. Each CDR3 protein gets one entry after TCRdb re-called the RACE reads with MiXCR. Among some 380,000 distinct CDR3 sequences, approximately 5% were seen once, and the ten largest hold roughly 2.4%. The chain has TRBV2 and TRBJ2-3; D is unclear. This material consisted of whole blood, taken in connection with sensitization to the hapten diphenylcyclopropenone (DPC). This clonotype originated in a woman in her forties or fifties with alopecia areata. Some clones in this sample may be carry-over from other donors' samples. CDR3 DNA: TGTGCCAGCAGTGATCTAGATACGCAGTATTTT. As protein: CASSDLDTQYF.